These 2 T cell receptor beta chains were sequenced from one sample in a study of Ad26.COV2.S vaccination and SARS-CoV-2 variants. Profiling relied on immunoSEQ multiplex PCR, and the TCRdb table lists in-frame clones only, not all of them. The data show over 200,000 clones, roughly 90% seen once. Treatment meaning: roughly 18 received Ad26.COV2.S at low or high dose, single or two shots; five or six received placebo; per-sample allocation not given. Repertoires come from day 63 after the first vaccine or placebo injection. Sequencing was performed on peripheral blood, taken in a trial of Ad26.COV2.S vaccine versus placebo. Receptor source: a person between 18 and 65 years old who received the Ad26.COV2.S COVID-19 vaccine or a placebo.

The chain is built from TRBV10-3 and TRBJ2-1; 11 bases match TRBD2. V lost 8 bases, J lost 6 bases, and 3 bases stayed unmatched. This CDR3 region has 13 residues. CDR1 is ENHRY and CDR2 is SYGVKD in the germline V gene. The CDR3 is CAICSGGANEQFF. As DNA, the CDR3 is TGTGCCATCTGTAGCGGGGGGGCCAATGAGCAGTTCTTC.

The chain uses TRBV30 and TRBJ2-6, with 7 bases matching TRBD1. Germline CDR1 is GTSNPN and CDR2 is SVGIG (reference sequence). Trimming cost V 6 bases and J 4 bases; bases outside gene matches: 9. The CDR3 loop spans 15 amino acids. This chain's CDR3 is CACTQGGVGANVLTF. The CDR3 nucleotides are TGTGCCTGTACCCAAGGGGGCGTGGGGGCCAACGTCCTGACTTTC.